By frequency in the sample, the clone carrying this T cell receptor (beta chain) is large. Unmatched junction bases numbered 8, after V lost 5 bases and J lost 6 bases. Per the germline V gene, CDR1 is SEHNR and CDR2 is FQNEAQ (reference sequence). This CDR3 comprises 14 residues. TCRdb's table, derived via immunoSEQ multiplex PCR, lists solely in-frame clones and lacks some. Of tens of thousands of clones listed, roughly 92% are singletons. The entry originates in a study of technical replicates of blood from several donors. This clonotype was obtained from a human donor in good health. Some clones in this sample may be carry-over from other donors' samples. The source material was PBMCs. The J gene is TRBJ2-7, the V gene TRBV7-9; 9 bases map to TRBD1. CDR3 sequence: CASSLRDRVGEQYF. DNA of the CDR3: TGTGCCAGCAGCCTCCGGGACAGGGTTGGCGAGCAGTACTTC.